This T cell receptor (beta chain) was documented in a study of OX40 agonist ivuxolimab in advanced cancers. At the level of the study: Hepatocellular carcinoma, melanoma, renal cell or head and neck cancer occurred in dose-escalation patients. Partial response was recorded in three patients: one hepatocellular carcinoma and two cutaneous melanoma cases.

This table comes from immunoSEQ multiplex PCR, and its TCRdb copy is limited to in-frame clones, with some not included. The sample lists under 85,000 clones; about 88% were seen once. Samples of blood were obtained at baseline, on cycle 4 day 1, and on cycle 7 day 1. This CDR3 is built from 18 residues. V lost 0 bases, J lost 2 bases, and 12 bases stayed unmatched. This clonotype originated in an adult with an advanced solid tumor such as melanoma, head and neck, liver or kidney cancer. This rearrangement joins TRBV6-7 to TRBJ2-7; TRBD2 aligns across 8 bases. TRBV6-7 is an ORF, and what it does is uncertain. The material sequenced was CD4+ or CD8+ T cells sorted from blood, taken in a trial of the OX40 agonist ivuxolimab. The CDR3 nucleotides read TGTGCCAGCAGTTACTCGACACGGGGGGGAAGGGGGACCTACGAGCAGTACTTC. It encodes CASSYSTRGGRGTYEQYF.